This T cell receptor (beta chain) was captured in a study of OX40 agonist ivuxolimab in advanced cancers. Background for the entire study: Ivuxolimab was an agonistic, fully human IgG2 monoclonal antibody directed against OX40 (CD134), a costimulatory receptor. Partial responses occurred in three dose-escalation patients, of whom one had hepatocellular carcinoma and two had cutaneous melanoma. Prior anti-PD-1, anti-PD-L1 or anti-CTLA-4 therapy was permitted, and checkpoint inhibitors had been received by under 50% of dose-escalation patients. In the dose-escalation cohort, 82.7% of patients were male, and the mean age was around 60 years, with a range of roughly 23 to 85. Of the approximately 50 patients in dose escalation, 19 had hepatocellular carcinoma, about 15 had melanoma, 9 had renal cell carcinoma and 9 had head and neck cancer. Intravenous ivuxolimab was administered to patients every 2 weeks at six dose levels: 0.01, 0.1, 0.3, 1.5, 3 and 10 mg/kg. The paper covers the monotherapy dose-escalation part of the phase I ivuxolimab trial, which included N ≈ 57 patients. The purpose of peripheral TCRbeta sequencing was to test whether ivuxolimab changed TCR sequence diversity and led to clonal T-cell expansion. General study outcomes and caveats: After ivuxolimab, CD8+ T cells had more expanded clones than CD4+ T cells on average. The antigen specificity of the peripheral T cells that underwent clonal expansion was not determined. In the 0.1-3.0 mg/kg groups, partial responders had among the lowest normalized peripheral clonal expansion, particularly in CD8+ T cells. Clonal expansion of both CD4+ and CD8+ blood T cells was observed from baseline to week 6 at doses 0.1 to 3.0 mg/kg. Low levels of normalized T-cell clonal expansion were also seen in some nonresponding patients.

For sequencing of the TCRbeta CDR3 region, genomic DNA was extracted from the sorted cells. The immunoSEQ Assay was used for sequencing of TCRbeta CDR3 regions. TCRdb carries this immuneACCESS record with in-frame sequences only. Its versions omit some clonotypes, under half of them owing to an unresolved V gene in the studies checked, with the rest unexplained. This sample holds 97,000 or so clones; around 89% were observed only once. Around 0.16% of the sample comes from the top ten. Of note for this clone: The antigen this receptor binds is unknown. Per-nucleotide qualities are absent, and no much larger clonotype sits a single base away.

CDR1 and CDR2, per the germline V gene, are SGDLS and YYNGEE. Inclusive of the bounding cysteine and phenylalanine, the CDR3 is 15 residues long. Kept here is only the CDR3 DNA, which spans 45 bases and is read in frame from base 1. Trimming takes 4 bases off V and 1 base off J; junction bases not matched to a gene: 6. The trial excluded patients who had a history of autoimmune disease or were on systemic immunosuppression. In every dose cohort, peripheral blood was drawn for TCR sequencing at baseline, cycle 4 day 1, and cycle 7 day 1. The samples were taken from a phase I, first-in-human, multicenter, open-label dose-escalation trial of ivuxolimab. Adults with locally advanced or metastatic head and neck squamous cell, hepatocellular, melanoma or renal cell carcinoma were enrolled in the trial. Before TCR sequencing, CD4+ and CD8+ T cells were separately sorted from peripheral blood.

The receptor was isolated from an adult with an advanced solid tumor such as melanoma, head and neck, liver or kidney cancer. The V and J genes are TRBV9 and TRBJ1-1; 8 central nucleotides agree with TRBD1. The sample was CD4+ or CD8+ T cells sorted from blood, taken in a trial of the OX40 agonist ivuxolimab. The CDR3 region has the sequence CASSNRQGKNTEAFF. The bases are TGTGCCAGCAGCAACAGACAGGGGAAGAACACTGAAGCTTTCTTT. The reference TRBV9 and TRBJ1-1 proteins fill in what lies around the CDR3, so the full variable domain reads DSGVTQTPKHLITATGQRVTLRCSPRSGDLSVYWYQQSLDQGLQFLIQYYNGEERAKGNILERFSAQQFPDLHSELNLSSLELGDSALYFCASSNRQGKNTEAFFGQGTRLTVV.